The clone carrying this T cell receptor (beta chain) was observed a handful of times. The sample comes from a study of early T cells in non-severe SARS-CoV-2 infection. Unique molecular identifier tags were affixed to discrete cDNA molecules. One entry per CDR3 protein, called by TCRdb with MiXCR from the 5' RACE reads. The top ten hold around 2.5% of the sample, which has tens of thousands of distinct CDR3 sequences, 9.5% to 15% seen once. The CDR3 sequence is 13 residues long. Germline loops: CDR1 MNHNY, CDR2 SVGAGI (reference sequence). V was trimmed by 10 bases and J by 0 bases, leaving 13 bases between them.

The starting material was whole blood, obtained at baseline. This sequence originates from an adult who was a healthcare worker with PCR-confirmed SARS-CoV-2 infection or an uninfected control (not recorded which). The V call is TRBV6-6, the J call TRBJ2-7; either TRBD1 or TRBD2 may fit D (5 bases each). The CDR3 sequence is CATWGSSSYEQYF. CDR3 nucleotide sequence: TGTGCCACATGGGGGTCGAGCTCCTACGAGCAGTACTTC.